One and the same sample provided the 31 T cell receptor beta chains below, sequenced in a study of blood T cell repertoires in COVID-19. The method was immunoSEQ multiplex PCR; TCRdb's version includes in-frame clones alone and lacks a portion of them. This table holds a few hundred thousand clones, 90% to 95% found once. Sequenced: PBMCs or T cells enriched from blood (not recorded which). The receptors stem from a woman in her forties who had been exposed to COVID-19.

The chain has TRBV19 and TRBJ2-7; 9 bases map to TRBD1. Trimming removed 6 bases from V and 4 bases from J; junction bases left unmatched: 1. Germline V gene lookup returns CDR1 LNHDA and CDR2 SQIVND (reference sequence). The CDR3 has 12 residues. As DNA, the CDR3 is TGTGCCAGTAGGGACAGGGGATACGAGCAGTACTTC. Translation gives CASRDRGYEQYF.

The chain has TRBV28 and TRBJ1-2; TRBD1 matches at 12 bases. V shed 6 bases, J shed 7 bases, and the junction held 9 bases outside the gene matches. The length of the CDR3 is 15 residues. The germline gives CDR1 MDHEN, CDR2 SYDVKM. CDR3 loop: CASSPGTGGFSGYTF. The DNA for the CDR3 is TGTGCCAGCAGCCCCGGGACAGGGGGCTTCTCTGGCTACACCTTC.

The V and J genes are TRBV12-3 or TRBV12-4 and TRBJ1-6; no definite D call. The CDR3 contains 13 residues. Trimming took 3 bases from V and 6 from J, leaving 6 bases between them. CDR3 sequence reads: CASSFGGNSPLHF. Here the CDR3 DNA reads TGTGCCAGCAGTTTTGGAGGTAATTCACCCCTCCACTTT.

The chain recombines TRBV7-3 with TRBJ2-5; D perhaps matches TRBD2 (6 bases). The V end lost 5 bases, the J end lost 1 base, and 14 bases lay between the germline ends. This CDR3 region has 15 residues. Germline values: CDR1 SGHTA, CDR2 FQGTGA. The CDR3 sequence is CASSRDASVQETQYF. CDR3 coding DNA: TGTGCCAGCAGCCGGGACGCTAGCGTCCAAGAGACCCAGTACTTC.

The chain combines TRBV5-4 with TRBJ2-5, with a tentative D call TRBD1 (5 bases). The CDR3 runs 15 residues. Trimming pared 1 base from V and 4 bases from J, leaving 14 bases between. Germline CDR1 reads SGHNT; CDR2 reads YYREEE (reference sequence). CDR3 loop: CASSLKGGQVETQYF. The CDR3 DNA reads TGTGCCAGCAGCTTGAAGGGCGGACAAGTAGAGACCCAGTACTTC.

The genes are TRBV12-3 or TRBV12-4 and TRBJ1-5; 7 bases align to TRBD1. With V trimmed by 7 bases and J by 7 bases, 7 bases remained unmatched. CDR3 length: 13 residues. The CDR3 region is CASTRDRAQPQHF. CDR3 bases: TGTGCCAGCACCCGAGACAGGGCGCAGCCCCAGCATTTT.

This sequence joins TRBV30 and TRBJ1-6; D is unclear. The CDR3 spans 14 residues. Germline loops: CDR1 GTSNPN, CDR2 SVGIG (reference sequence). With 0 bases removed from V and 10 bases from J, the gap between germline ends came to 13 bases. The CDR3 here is CAWSVQGSGSPLHF. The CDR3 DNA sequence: TGTGCCTGGAGTGTACAAGGATCAGGCTCACCCCTCCACTTT.

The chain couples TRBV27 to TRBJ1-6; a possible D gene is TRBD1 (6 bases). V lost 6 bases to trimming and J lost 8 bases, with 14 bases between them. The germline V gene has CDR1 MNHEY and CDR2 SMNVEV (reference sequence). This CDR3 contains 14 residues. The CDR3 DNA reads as TGTGCCAGCAGAGAAAGGGGGGGCTATTCACCCCTCCACTTT. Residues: CASRERGGYSPLHF.

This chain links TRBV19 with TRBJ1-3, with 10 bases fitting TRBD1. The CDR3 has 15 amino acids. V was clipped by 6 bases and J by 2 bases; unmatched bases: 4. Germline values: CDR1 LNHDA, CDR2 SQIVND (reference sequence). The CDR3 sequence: CASSSGQGAGNTIYF. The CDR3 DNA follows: TGTGCCAGTAGCTCAGGACAGGGGGCTGGAAACACCATATATTTT.

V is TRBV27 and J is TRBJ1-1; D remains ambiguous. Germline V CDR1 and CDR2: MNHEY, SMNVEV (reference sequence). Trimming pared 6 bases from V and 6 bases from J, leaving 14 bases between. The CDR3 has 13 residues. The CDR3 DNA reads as TGTGCCAGCAGCTCAATCGGAGGCGCTGAAGCTTTCTTT. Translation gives CASSSIGGAEAFF.

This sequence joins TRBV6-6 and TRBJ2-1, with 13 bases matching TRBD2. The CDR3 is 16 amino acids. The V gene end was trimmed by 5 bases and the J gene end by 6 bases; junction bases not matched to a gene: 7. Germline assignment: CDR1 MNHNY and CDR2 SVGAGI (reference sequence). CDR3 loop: CASSKLAGGPGNEQFF. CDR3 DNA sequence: TGTGCCAGCAGTAAACTAGCGGGAGGGCCAGGCAATGAGCAGTTCTTC.

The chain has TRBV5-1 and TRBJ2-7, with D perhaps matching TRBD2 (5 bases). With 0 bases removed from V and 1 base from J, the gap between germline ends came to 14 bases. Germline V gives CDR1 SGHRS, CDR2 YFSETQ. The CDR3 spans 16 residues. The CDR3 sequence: CASSLDSHSGSYEQYF. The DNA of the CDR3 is TGCGCCAGCAGCTTGGATTCCCACTCGGGGTCCTACGAGCAGTACTTC.

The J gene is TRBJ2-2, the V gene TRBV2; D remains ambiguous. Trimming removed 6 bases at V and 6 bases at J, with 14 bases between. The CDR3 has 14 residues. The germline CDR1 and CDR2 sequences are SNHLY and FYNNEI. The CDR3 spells CASSSDSLAGELFF. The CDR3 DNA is TGTGCCAGCAGCTCCGACTCTCTGGCCGGGGAGCTGTTTTTT.

The CDR3 sequence: CASSFPPYNEQFF. The CDR3 DNA reads TGTGCCAGCAGTTTCCCCCCTTATAATGAGCAGTTCTTC. V is TRBV12-3 or TRBV12-4 and J is TRBJ2-1; D unresolved. This CDR3 is built from 13 residues. V was shortened by 3 bases and J by 7 bases, with 10 bases between the two germline ends.

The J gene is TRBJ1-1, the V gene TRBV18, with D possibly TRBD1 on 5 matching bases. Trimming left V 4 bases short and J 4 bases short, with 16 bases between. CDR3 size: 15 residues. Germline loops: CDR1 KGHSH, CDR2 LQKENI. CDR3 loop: CASSLGQGSGTEAFF. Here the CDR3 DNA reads TGTGCCAGCTCACTTGGGCAGGGTTCTGGCACTGAAGCTTTCTTT.

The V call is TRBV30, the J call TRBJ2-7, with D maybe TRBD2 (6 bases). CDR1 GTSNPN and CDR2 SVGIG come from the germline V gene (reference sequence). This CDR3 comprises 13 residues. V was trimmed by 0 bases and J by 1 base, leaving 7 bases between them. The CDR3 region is CAWSVGGSYEQYF. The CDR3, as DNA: TGTGCCTGGAGTGTGGGGGGATCCTACGAGCAGTACTTC.

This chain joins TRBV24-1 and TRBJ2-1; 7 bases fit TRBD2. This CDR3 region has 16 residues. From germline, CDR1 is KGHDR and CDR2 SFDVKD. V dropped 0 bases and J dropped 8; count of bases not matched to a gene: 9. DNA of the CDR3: TGTGCCACCAGTGATTTGCGGGGCGGGAGTGTATATGAGCAGTTCTTC. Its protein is CATSDLRGGSVYEQFF.

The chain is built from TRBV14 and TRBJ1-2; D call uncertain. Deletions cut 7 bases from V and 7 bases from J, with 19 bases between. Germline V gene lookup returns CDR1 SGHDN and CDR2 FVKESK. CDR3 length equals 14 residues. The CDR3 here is CASNPGGFGGGYTF. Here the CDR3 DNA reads TGTGCCAGCAACCCGGGAGGCTTCGGTGGTGGCTACACCTTC. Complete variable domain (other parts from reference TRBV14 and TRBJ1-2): EAGVTQFPSHSVIEKGQTVTLRCDPISGHDNLYWYRRVMGKEIKFLLHFVKESKQDESGMPNNRFLAERTGGTYSTLKVQPAELEDSGVYFCASNPGGFGGGYTFGSGTRLTVV.

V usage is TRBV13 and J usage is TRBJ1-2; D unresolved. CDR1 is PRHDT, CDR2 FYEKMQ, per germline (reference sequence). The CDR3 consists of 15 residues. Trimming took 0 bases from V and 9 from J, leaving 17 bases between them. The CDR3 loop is CASSLGTPDARSYTF. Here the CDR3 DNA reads TGTGCCAGCAGCTTAGGAACCCCCGACGCCAGGAGCTACACCTTC.

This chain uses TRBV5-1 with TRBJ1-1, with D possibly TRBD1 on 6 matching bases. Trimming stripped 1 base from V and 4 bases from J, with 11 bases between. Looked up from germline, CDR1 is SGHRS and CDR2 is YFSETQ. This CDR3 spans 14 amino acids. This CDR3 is CASSLTGLGTEAFF. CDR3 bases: TGCGCCAGCAGCTTGACAGGGTTGGGCACTGAAGCTTTCTTT. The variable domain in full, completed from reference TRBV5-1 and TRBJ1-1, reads KAGVTQTPRYLIKTRGQQVTLSCSPISGHRSVSWYQQTPGQGLQFLFEYFSETQRNKGNFPGRFSGRQFSNSRSEMNVSTLELGDSALYLCASSLTGLGTEAFFGQGTRLTVV.

CDR3: CASSVGPGGPTDTQYF. In DNA form, the CDR3 reads TGTGCCAGCAGCGTAGGCCCCGGGGGGCCCACAGATACGCAGTATTTT. The V gene is TRBV9, the J gene TRBJ2-3, with D possibly TRBD2 on 7 matching bases. Trimming left V 0 bases short and J 2 bases short, with 13 bases between. Germline CDR1 reads SGDLS; CDR2 reads YYNGEE. This CDR3 has 16 amino acids.

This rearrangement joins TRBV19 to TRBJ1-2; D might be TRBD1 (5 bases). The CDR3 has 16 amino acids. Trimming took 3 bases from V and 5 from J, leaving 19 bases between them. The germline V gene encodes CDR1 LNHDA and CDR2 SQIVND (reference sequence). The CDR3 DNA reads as TGTGCCAGTAGTATTTGGAGACAGACCCTAGGGTATGGCTACACCTTC. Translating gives CASSIWRQTLGYGYTF.

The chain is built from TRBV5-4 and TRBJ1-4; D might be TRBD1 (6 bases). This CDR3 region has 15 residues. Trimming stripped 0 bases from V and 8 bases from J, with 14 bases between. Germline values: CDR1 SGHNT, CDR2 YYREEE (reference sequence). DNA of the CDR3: TGTGCCAGCAGCTTGGAGGGTGGACAGATGGAAAAACTGTTTTTT. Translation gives CASSLEGGQMEKLFF.

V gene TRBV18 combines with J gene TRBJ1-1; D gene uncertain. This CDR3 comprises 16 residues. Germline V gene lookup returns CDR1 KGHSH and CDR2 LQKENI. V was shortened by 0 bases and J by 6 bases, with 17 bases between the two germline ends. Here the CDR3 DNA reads TGTGCCAGCTCACCACCCCGCGGAGGAAAGACTCCTGAAGCTTTCTTT. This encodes CASSPPRGGKTPEAFF.

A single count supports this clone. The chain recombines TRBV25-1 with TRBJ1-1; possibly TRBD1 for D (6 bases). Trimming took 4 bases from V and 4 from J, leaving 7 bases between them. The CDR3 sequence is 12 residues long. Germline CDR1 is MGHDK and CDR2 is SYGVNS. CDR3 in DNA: TGTGCCAGCAGTGCACAGGGCACTGAAGCTTTCTTT. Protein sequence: CASSAQGTEAFF.

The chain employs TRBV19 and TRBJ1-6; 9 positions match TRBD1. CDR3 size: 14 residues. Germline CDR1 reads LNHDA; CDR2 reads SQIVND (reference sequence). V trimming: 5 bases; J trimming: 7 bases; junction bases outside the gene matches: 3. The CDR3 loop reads CASSRDRANSPLHF. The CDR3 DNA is TGTGCCAGTAGTCGGGACAGGGCAAATTCACCCCTCCACTTT. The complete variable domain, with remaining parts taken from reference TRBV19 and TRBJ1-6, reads DGGITQSPKYLFRKEGQNVTLSCEQNLNHDAMYWYRQDPGQGLRLIYYSQIVNDFQKGDIAEGYSVSREKKESFPLTVTSAQKNPTAFYLCASSRDRANSPLHFGNGTRLTVT.

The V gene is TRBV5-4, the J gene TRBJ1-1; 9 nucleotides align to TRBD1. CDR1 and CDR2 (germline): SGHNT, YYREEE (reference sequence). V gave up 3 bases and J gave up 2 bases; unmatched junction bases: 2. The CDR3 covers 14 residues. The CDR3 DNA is TGTGCCAGCAGCTCCACAGGGGGCAACACTGAAGCTTTCTTT. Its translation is CASSSTGGNTEAFF.

The CDR3 region is CASSYGRVNGYTF. In DNA form, the CDR3 reads TGTGCCAGCAGCTACGGCAGGGTAAATGGCTACACCTTC. The chain recombines TRBV11-2 with TRBJ1-2; D possibly corresponds to TRBD1 (5 bases). Trimming stripped 4 bases from V and 6 bases from J, with 12 bases between. CDR3 length: 13 residues. The germline CDR1 and CDR2 sequences are SGHAT and FQNNGV.

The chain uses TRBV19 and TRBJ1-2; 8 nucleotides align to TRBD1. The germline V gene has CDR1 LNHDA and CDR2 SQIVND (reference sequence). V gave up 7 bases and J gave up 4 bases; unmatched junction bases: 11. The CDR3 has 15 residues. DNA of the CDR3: TGTGCCAGTACCGCCCTCGGACAGGGCCCCTATGGCTACACCTTC. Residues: CASTALGQGPYGYTF. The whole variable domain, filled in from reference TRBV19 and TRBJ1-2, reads DGGITQSPKYLFRKEGQNVTLSCEQNLNHDAMYWYRQDPGQGLRLIYYSQIVNDFQKGDIAEGYSVSREKKESFPLTVTSAQKNPTAFYLCASTALGQGPYGYTFGSGTRLTVV.

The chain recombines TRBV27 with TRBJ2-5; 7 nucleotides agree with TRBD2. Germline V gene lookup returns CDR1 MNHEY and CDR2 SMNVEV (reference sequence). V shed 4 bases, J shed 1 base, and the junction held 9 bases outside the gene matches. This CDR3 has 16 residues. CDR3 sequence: CASSSGRDGGQETQYF. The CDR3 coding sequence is TGTGCCAGCAGTTCGGGGAGGGACGGTGGCCAAGAGACCCAGTACTTC.

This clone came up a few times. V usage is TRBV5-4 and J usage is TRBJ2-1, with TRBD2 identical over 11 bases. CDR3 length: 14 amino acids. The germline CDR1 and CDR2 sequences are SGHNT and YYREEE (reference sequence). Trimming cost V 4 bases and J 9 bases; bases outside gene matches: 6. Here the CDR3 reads CASSPSSGRFEQFF. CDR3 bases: TGTGCCAGCAGCCCATCTAGCGGGAGGTTTGAGCAGTTCTTC.